The next 32 T cell receptor beta chains were all read from a single sample in a study of tumor-infiltrating lymphocytes in primary liver carcinoma. With around 490 ng total RNA as template and a constant-region primer, TCR beta cDNA was made. TCR beta libraries came from three nested multiplex PCR rounds using slightly modified ARM-PCR. Rounds one and two of PCR, each of roughly 10 cycles, were primed with TRBV1-TRBV30 forward primers and a C-beta reverse primer. MiXCR was run by TCRdb on the multiplex PCR reads, yielding one entry per CDR3 protein. There are approximately 110,000 distinct CDR3 sequences in the sample; 50% to 65% occur only once, and approximately 9.7% lies in the top ten. Unsorted bulk tissue of roughly 18-31 mg yielded co-extracted RNA and DNA. Sequenced: liver tumor tissue from sampling region 1. Subset specified: tumor region T1, superior pole. These receptors were taken from a woman aged 55-70 years with primary liver carcinoma and hepatitis B virus infection.

About this clonotype itself: Without the conserved terminal phenylalanine or tryptophan, this CDR3 likely stems from a read error. The DNA is left out, because the CDR3 cannot be placed on it with certainty; the CDR3 is given as TCRdb lists it. The chain employs TRBV11-2 and TRBJ2-1; no DNA check was done on the table's D call, TRBD2. The CDR3 totals 15 residues, both ends included. The germline V gene has CDR1 SGHAT and CDR2 FQNNGV. CDR3 amino acids: CASSFFWRDGNQQLL.

As concerns this clonotype: This may be a read error, as it is one base from a much larger clone. This CDR3 is missing its conserved last phenylalanine or tryptophan, likely due to a read error. The rearrangement joins TRBV6-1 to TRBJ1-1, with no clear D. Germline lookup yields CDR1 MNHNS and CDR2 SASEGT. The V end lost 7 bases, the J end lost 0 bases, and 12 bases lay between the germline ends. The CDR3 is 14 amino acids. Here the CDR3 reads CASTPSGLNTEAFY. For the CDR3, the DNA is TGTGCCAGCACCCCTTCGGGGTTGAACACTGAAGCTTTCTAT.

Comments on this clonotype: The junction departs from germline at one end; a sequencing error may be responsible. The J gene is TRBJ2-2, the V gene TRBV11-2, with unresolved D. Germline V lookup: CDR1 SGHAT, CDR2 FQNNGV. The CDR3 is 13 residues long. Here the CDR3 reads CTSSYGQFGELFF. The CDR3 nucleotides read TGTACCAGCAGCTACGGTCAGTTCGGGGAGCTGTTTTTT. Looking up the rest from reference TRBV11-2 and TRBJ2-2 gives the full variable domain: EAGVAQSPRYKIIEKRQSVAFWCNPISGHATLYWYQQILGQGPKLLIQFQNNGVVDDSQLPKDRFSAERLKGVDSTLKIQPAKLEDSAVYLCTSSYGQFGELFFGEGSRLTVL.

This clonotype was seen just once. Sequence at one end of the junction differs from germline and may be a read error. The CDR3 region has the DNA TGTGTCAGCAGCCATGCGGGGACGGGTCAGCCCCAGCATTTT. It encodes CVSSHAGTGQPQHF. V and J are TRBV14 and TRBJ1-5; weak D call: TRBD1 (5 bases). The CDR3 is 14 amino acids. Germline CDR1 SGHDN, CDR2 FVKESK.

V and J are TRBV6-5 and TRBJ1-4; D uncertain. Germline CDR1 and CDR2: MNHEY and SVGAGI. V was trimmed by 7 bases and J by 9 bases, leaving 12 bases between them. The CDR3 contains 12 residues. This chain's CDR3 is CASIGTAKKLFF. DNA of the CDR3: TGTGCCAGCATCGGAACTGCGAAAAAACTGTTTTTT.

This clonotype came up once. The junction differs from germline at one of its ends, possibly a read error. The gene calls are TRBV11-2 and TRBJ2-5, with D unclear. The CDR3 runs to 14 residues. Germline V gene data show CDR1 as SGHAT and CDR2 as FQNNGV. DNA for the CDR3: TGTGCCAGAAGCTTATCTCCAGGTGGGGAGACCCAGTACTTC. Amino acids: CARSLSPGGETQYF.

This clonotype was picked up many times. The chain employs TRBV6-5 and TRBJ2-4, with 7 bases that match TRBD2. This CDR3 region has 14 residues. V lost 8 bases, J lost 1 base, and 5 bases stayed unmatched. Germline CDR1 and CDR2: MNHEY and SVGAGI. CDR3 protein: CASRVGRAKNIQYF. DNA of the CDR3: TGTGCCAGCCGGGTCGGGAGGGCCAAAAACATTCAGTACTTC.

As concerns this clonotype: A clone one base away is much larger, so this may be a read error. The genes are TRBV6-2 or TRBV6-3 and TRBJ1-5, with D possibly being TRBD2 (6 bases). TRBJ2-3 matches the DNA end more closely, so the J call is doubtful. This CDR3 region has 14 residues. Germline V lookup: CDR1 MNHEY, CDR2 SVGEGT. The CDR3 DNA is TGTGCCAGCAGTCTTCTCCAGGCGGGGCAGCCCCAGTATTTT. Encoded protein: CASSLLQAGQPQYF.

This clonotype came up a few times. V and J are TRBV7-9 and TRBJ1-1; 7 bases map to TRBD1. After removal of 1 base from V and 8 bases from J, the junction contained 10 bases not matched to a gene. This CDR3 is built from 15 residues. CDR1 and CDR2 (germline): SEHNR, FQNEAQ (reference sequence). CDR3 bases: TGTGCCAGCAGCTTAGTCGGTAGGGGGGACAGAGAAGCTTTCTTT. Translation gives CASSLVGRGDREAFF.

The chain is built from TRBV27 and TRBJ2-3; 10 nucleotides agree with TRBD2. The CDR3 runs to 22 residues. CDR1 and CDR2 from the germline V gene are MNHEY and SMNVEV (reference sequence). After removal of 4 bases from V and 2 bases from J, the junction contained 24 bases not matched to a gene. The CDR3 bases are TGTGCCAGCAGTTCGGACTCCCTATTCAGGGATAGAGGGACTAGCGTCACAGATACGCAGTATTTT. It is translated as CASSSDSLFRDRGTSVTDTQYF.

The genes are TRBV14 and TRBJ2-1; perhaps D is TRBD1 or TRBD2 (5 bases each). The CDR3 totals 14 residues. Germline V gene sequence: CDR1 SGHDN, CDR2 FVKESK. Trimming removed 1 base at V and 6 bases at J, with 10 bases between. The CDR3 region has the DNA TGTGCCAGCAGCCAAGTTTCCGGGGCCAATGAGCAGTTCTTC. Residues: CASSQVSGANEQFF.

The chain is built from TRBV20-1 and TRBJ2-1; TRBD2 matches 10 bases. V lost 5 bases, J lost 10 bases, and 11 bases stayed unmatched. This CDR3 has 14 amino acids. Germline-derived CDR1 and CDR2 are DFQATT and SNEGSKA (reference sequence). The CDR3 sequence: CSAPRTSGGPEQFF. DNA for the CDR3: TGCAGTGCTCCTCGGACTAGCGGCGGGCCCGAGCAGTTCTTC.

With respect to this clonotype: Given the absence of the conserved phenylalanine or tryptophan at the CDR3 end, a read error is likely. The chain employs TRBV11-2 and TRBJ2-7; 7 nucleotides agree with TRBD2. Germline V CDR1 and CDR2: SGHAT, FQNNGV. The CDR3 contains 12 residues. V lost 7 bases, J lost 4 bases, and 4 bases stayed unmatched. The CDR3 DNA follows: TGTGCCAGCATCTTGGGGGGGTACGAGCAGTACTCC. Residues: CASILGGYEQYS.

V gene TRBV30 combines with J gene TRBJ1-2, with D tentatively TRBD1 (5 bases). The germline CDR1 and CDR2 sequences are GTSNPN and SVGIG (reference sequence). The CDR3 extends over 14 amino acids. Trimming pared 4 bases from V and 10 bases from J, leaving 22 bases between. CDR3 sequence (DNA): TGTGCCTGGACGACCGGGACCGTCCTCTGGGACTACACCTTC. This codes for CAWTTGTVLWDYTF.

About this clonotype: An end of the junction differs from the germline gene, which may be a read error. The chain carries TRBV6-1 and TRBJ2-1; 8 bases fit TRBD1. CDR3 size: 14 residues. Germline V gene sequence: CDR1 MNHNS, CDR2 SASEGT. The DNA for the CDR3 is TGTGCCGGCAGTGAGCAACAGGGGGTTCCTGAGCAGTTCTTC. Translated, it gives CAGSEQQGVPEQFF.

This clonotype was counted at least ten times. This chain links TRBV6-5 with TRBJ1-1; 9 bases agree with TRBD1. Trimming cost V 4 bases and J 5 bases; bases outside gene matches: 2. This CDR3 is 13 amino acids long. CDR1 and CDR2 from the germline V gene are MNHEY and SVGAGI. In DNA, the CDR3 is TGTGCCAGCAGTTGGACAGGGGATACTGAAGCTTTCTTT. It is translated as CASSWTGDTEAFF.

The chain is built from TRBV11-2 and TRBJ2-5; D unclear. V lost 2 bases and J lost 13, with 11 bases in between. The CDR3 is 11 amino acids. Germline assignment: CDR1 SGHAT and CDR2 FQNNGV. CDR3 residues: CASSLLETRYF. The DNA of the CDR3 is TGTGCCAGCAGCTTACTCGAGACTCGGTACTTC.

This clonotype was found many times. The gene calls are TRBV10-3 and TRBJ2-2, with D possibly matching TRBD1 (7 bases). Deletions cut 4 bases from V and 8 bases from J, with 17 bases between. The CDR3 sequence is 15 residues long. Per the germline V gene, CDR1 is ENHRY and CDR2 is SYGVKD. CDR3 DNA sequence: TGTGCCATCAGTGGCACAGGGGACGCGGGGGGGGAGCTGTTTTTT. Amino acid sequence: CAISGTGDAGGELFF.

Turning to this clonotype: This may stem from a read error, because a much larger clone lies one nucleotide away. No conserved phenylalanine or tryptophan ends this CDR3, so it is likely a read error. The chain carries TRBV6-1 and TRBJ2-7, with TRBD1 matching 7 bases. Germline CDR1 is MNHNS and CDR2 is SASEGT. This CDR3 contains 14 residues. V trimming: 7 bases; J trimming: 1 base; junction bases outside the gene matches: 7. This chain's CDR3 is CASTLQGRSYEQYI. CDR3 nucleotide sequence: TGTGCCAGCACTCTACAGGGGAGATCCTACGAGCAGTACATC.

Comments on this clonotype: A single base separates this from a much larger clone, so it may be a read error. This chain joins TRBV6-2 or TRBV6-3 and TRBJ2-7, with D possibly being TRBD1 (5 bases). This CDR3 is built from 14 residues. Germline V gene sequence: CDR1 MNHEY, CDR2 SVGEGT. CDR3 region: CASNYSQGQNEQYF. CDR3 nucleotides: TGTGCCAGCAATTACAGCCAGGGCCAGAACGAGCAGTACTTC.

This clonotype was observed a few times. V gene TRBV18 combines with J gene TRBJ2-7, with 10 bases that match TRBD1. Per germline, CDR1 KGHSH and CDR2 LQKENI. This CDR3 comprises 14 residues. The V segment lost 4 bases and the J segment 2 bases; nucleotides outside the gene matches: 2. The CDR3 spells CASSLGTGAYEQYF. CDR3 DNA sequence: TGTGCCAGCTCACTTGGGACAGGGGCCTACGAGCAGTACTTC.

This chain uses TRBV10-3 with TRBJ2-2; TRBD2 matches at 14 bases. The junction had 6 bases not matched to a gene; V was cut back by 6 bases and J by 12 bases. CDR3 length equals 14 residues. Germline CDR1 ENHRY, CDR2 SYGVKD. CDR3 nucleotides: TGTGCCATCAGGGGACTAGCGGGAGCGGGGAAGCTGTTTTTT. It specifies CAIRGLAGAGKLFF.

The gene calls are TRBV5-6 and TRBJ2-5; D call uncertain. The CDR3 spans 15 residues. With 5 bases removed from V and 0 bases from J, the gap between germline ends came to 14 bases. The V gene's germline CDR1 is SGHDT and CDR2 YYEEEE. The CDR3 sequence is CASSPVRANQETQYF. The CDR3 DNA reads TGTGCCAGCAGTCCCGTTCGGGCGAACCAAGAGACCCAGTACTTC.

The rearrangement links TRBV7-2 to TRBJ1-5, with TRBD1 as a possible D gene (6 bases). The J call is in doubt because the DNA end fits TRBJ2-3 better. The CDR3 totals 13 residues. Per the germline V gene, CDR1 is SGHTA and CDR2 is FQGNSA. The CDR3 is CASSLYRAQPQYF. The CDR3 DNA follows: TGTGCCAGCAGCTTATACAGGGCACAGCCCCAGTATTTT.

With respect to this clonotype: Since a much larger clone is just one base distant, this may be a read error. V is TRBV29-1 and J is TRBJ2-7, with D perhaps given as TRBD1 or TRBD2 (6 bases each). CDR1 and CDR2 (germline): SQVTM, ANQGSEA. The CDR3 spans 12 residues. V dropped 5 bases and J dropped 8 bases, with 16 bases sitting between them. CDR3 amino acids: CSVSPTGDKQYF. The CDR3 DNA sequence: TGCAGCGTTAGTCCCACGGGGGACAAGCAGTACTTC.

A note on this clonotype: At one end the junction does not follow the germline gene, possibly because of a read error. This chain joins TRBV29-1 and TRBJ1-1, with 8 bases that match TRBD1. CDR1 and CDR2 (germline): SQVTM, ANQGSEA. The CDR3 runs to 12 residues. The CDR3 reads CSIRQGYTEAFF. DNA of the CDR3: TGCAGCATACGACAGGGGTACACTGAGGCTTTCTTT.

The chain couples TRBV28 to TRBJ2-3, with 9 bases that match TRBD2. The V gene's germline CDR1 is MDHEN and CDR2 SYDVKM. Trimming at V came to 6 bases and at J to 3 bases, leaving 10 bases not matched to a gene. The CDR3 length is 16 residues. This CDR3 reads CASRSGRLLGTDTQYF. Here the CDR3 DNA reads TGTGCCAGCAGGAGCGGGAGGCTCTTGGGTACAGATACGCAGTATTTT.

The V and J genes are TRBV5-1 and TRBJ2-2; TRBD2 is a possible D gene (6 bases). This CDR3 region has 13 residues. V lost 7 bases and J 1 base, leaving 8 bases between the germline ends. CDR1 is SGHRS and CDR2 is YFSETQ in the germline V gene. The CDR3 DNA sequence: TGCGCCAGCTGTAGCGGGAACACCGGGGAGCTGTTTTTT. This translates into CASCSGNTGELFF. Filled out from reference TRBV5-1 and TRBJ2-2, the complete variable domain reads KAGVTQTPRYLIKTRGQQVTLSCSPISGHRSVSWYQQTPGQGLQFLFEYFSETQRNKGNFPGRFSGRQFSNSRSEMNVSTLELGDSALYLCASCSGNTGELFFGEGSRLTVL.

This clonotype was seen ten or more times. In DNA, the CDR3 is TGTGCCAGTAGCGGGAGGACGGTGTCCGGGGAGCTGTTTTTT. Its protein product is CASSGRTVSGELFF. The chain links TRBV11-3 to TRBJ2-2, with TRBD2 matching 10 bases. There are 14 residues in the CDR3. The germline V gene has CDR1 SGHNT and CDR2 YENEEA. The trim removed 9 bases at V and 6 bases at J, leaving 7 bases unmatched.

This clonotype was seen only once. This rearrangement joins TRBV11-2 to TRBJ2-2; TRBD2 matches at 10 bases. CDR3 size: 16 residues. Germline CDR1 is SGHAT and CDR2 is FQNNGV. V shed 8 bases and J 4 bases; nucleotides not matched to a gene: 10. DNA for the CDR3: TGTGCCAGCGTTTTCCTAGCGGGAGTGAGCACCGGGGAGCTGTTTTTT. It codes for CASVFLAGVSTGELFF.

As concerns this clonotype: An end of the junction does not agree with germline; a read error may underlie this. The DNA for the CDR3 is TGCGTCAGCAGCCAAGGAGCGGGAGTAAACTACAATGAGCAGTTCTTC. It translates to CVSSQGAGVNYNEQFF. The V call is TRBV4-1, the J call TRBJ2-1; TRBD2 matches 8 bases. CDR1 and CDR2 from the germline V gene are MGHRA and YSYEKL. This CDR3 is built from 16 residues.

As concerns this clonotype: This may arise from a read error, as a much more abundant clone is one base away. The chain recombines TRBV29-1 with TRBJ1-1, with TRBD1 matching 9 bases. CDR1 is SQVTM and CDR2 is ANQGSEA in the germline V gene. This CDR3 contains 14 residues. CDR3 bases: TGCAGCGATGAAGAGAGGGGACAGGGTATCGTGGCTTTCTTT. Encoded protein: CSDEERGQGIVAFF.